The rows below give T cell receptor beta chains drawn from one sample of a study of cytotoxic CD8 clonotypes in ibrutinib-treated CLL. Assay used: immunoSEQ multiplex PCR; TCRdb lists only in-frame clones, some missing. Of fewer than 400,000 clones listed, 67% are singletons. Sequences were derived from PBMCs, sampled after 36 months of ibrutinib treatment. All receptors come from a human donor with chronic lymphocytic leukemia. The CDR3 runs from the conserved cysteine through the conserved F or W. The D gene is left open where the match is weak. Rows give clone size only sometimes, using once, few, many, or a class for an expanded clone.

clone size,J gene,CDR3 length,V gene,D gene,CDR3 DNA,CDR3 protein
few,TRBJ1-5,14,TRBV19,TRBD1,TGTGCCAGTAGTCAGGGGGCTAGCAATCAGCCCCAGCATTTT,CASSQGASNQPQHF
-,TRBJ2-7,14,TRBV27,TRBD2,TGTGCCAGCAGCCTCGCGGGGGGGACCTACGAGCAGTACTTC,CASSLAGGTYEQYF
-,TRBJ2-7,15,TRBV5-6,TRBD2,TGTGCCACCCCACCTCCCGGGCGGGAGGGCTACGAGCAGTACTTC,CATPPPGREGYEQYF
-,TRBJ2-1,13,TRBV27,TRBD2,TGTGCCAGCAGTTTAGCGGGAGCTAATGAGCAGTTCTTC,CASSLAGANEQFF
-,TRBJ1-6,14,TRBV15,-,TGTGCCACCAGCGCCAGGGCTTATAATTCACCCCTCCACTTT,CATSARAYNSPLHF
-,TRBJ2-1,15,TRBV29-1,TRBD2,TGCAGCGTCGAGACTAGCGGGAGCTCCTACAATGAGCAGTTCTTC,CSVETSGSSYNEQFF
few,TRBJ2-1,17,TRBV9,-,TGTGCCAGCAGCGTAGAGATGTTACCTAGCTCCTACAATGAGCAGTTCTTC,CASSVEMLPSSYNEQFF
-,TRBJ2-5,13,TRBV21-1,-,TGTGCCAGCAGCGGTCTAGCAGGTGAGACCCAGTACTTC,CASSGLAGETQYF
-,TRBJ2-1,13,TRBV9,-,TGTGCCAGCAGCGTAGCTTCCGCGAACGAGCAGTTCTTC,CASSVASANEQFF
-,TRBJ2-1,15,TRBV7-2,TRBD2,TGTGCCAGCAGCTTAGACGGGACTAGGGTCAATGAGCAGTTCTTC,CASSLDGTRVNEQFF
-,TRBJ2-7,15,TRBV6-6,-,TGTGCCAGCAGTTACTCGATGGGACTTCGGTACGAGCAGTACTTC,CASSYSMGLRYEQYF
-,TRBJ1-1,14,TRBV9,TRBD1,TGTGCCAGCAGCACCGTAGGGGACAGGGCTGAAGCTTTCTTT,CASSTVGDRAEAFF
-,TRBJ2-7,12,TRBV10-3,-,TGTGCCATCAGTCTACAGGGCTACGAGCAGTACTTC,CAISLQGYEQYF
-,TRBJ2-7,15,TRBV19,TRBD1,TGTGCCAGTAGTATAGGCCCGGGACAGTACCACGAGCAGTACTTC,CASSIGPGQYHEQYF
-,TRBJ1-2,13,TRBV29-1,TRBD1,TGCAGCGTTGCACCGGGACAGAACTATGGCTACACCTTC,CSVAPGQNYGYTF
once,TRBJ2-7,14,TRBV11-3,-,TGTGCCAGCAGCTTAGTGCTAGGAGGCTACGAGCAGTACTTC,CASSLVLGGYEQYF
few,TRBJ2-3,14,TRBV18,-,TGTGCCAGCTCACCACCCCCAGCCACAGATACGCAGTATTTT,CASSPPPATDTQYF
-,TRBJ2-1,13,TRBV5-1,-,TGCGCCAGCAGCTTGGGGATATACAATGAGCAGTTCTTC,CASSLGIYNEQFF
-,TRBJ2-7,16,TRBV2,TRBD2,TGTGCCAGCAGTAAAGGACTAGCTAATTTATCCTACGAGCAGTACTTC,CASSKGLANLSYEQYF
-,TRBJ2-7,14,TRBV7-2,-,TGTGCCAGCAGTCTCGGAGGTTCGGCCTACGAGCAGTACTTC,CASSLGGSAYEQYF
once,TRBJ2-5,13,TRBV2,-,TGTGCCAGCAGTGAAAATCTCGGCGAGACCCAGTACTTC,CASSENLGETQYF
-,TRBJ2-2,17,TRBV7-7,-,TGTGCCAGCAGCTTAGTAACGGGGACCTTGACACCGGAGGAGCTGTTTTTT,CASSLVTGTLTPEELFF
-,TRBJ1-2,14,TRBV5-1,-,TGCGCCAGCAGCTTGGAGGGACGGATCTATGGCTACACCTTC,CASSLEGRIYGYTF
once,TRBJ2-2,15,TRBV6-4,TRBD2,TGTGCCAGCAGTGAACGACTAGCGGGAGCTGGGGAGCTGTTTTTT,CASSERLAGAGELFF